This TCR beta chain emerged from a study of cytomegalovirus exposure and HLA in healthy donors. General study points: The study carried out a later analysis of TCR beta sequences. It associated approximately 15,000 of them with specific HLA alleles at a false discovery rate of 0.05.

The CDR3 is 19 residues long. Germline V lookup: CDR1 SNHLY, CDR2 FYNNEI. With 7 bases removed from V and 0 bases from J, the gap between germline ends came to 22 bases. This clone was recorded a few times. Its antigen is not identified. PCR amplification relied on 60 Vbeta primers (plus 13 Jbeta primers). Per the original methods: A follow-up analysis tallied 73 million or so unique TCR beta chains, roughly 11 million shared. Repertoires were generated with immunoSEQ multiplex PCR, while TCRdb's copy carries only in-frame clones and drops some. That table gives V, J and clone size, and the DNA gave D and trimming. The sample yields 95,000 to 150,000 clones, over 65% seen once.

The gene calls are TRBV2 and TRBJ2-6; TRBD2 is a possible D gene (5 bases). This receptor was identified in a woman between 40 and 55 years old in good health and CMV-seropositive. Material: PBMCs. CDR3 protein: CASMPTIDSAISGANVLTF. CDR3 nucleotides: TGTGCCAGCATGCCAACAATTGATAGCGCGATCTCTGGGGCCAACGTCCTGACTTTC.